The clone carrying this TCR beta chain was observed a few times. The target antigen is unknown. The entry originates in a study of cytomegalovirus exposure and HLA in healthy donors. Overall study context: There were fewer than 130 million unique TCR beta sequences, drawn from 180 million or so T cells, in an earlier analysis. Notes on the study in general: Per a prior analysis, the majority of TCR beta V segments were productive roughly 87% or roughly 30% of the time.

It was with 60 Vbeta and 13 Jbeta primers that the PCR ran. How the authors handled the data: An analysis performed later counted around 80 million unique TCR beta chains (around 10 million of them shared). Assay used: immunoSEQ multiplex PCR; TCRdb lists only in-frame clones, some missing. That table supplies the V and J calls and clone size; D and trimming were determined from the DNA. The sample holds some 150,000 clones, roughly 79% seen once. Material for sequencing was PBMCs. The sequence came from a woman in her 50s in good health and CMV-seronegative.

CDR3 region: CASIAGTATWSGAFF. CDR3 sequence (DNA): TGTGCCAGCATAGCCGGGACAGCGACATGGTCCGGGGCTTTCTTT. J is TRBJ1-1 and V is TRBV28; 7 bases agree with TRBD1. The CDR3 extends over 15 amino acids. CDR1 is MDHEN and CDR2 is SYDVKM in the germline V gene. With V trimmed by 7 bases and J by 11 bases, 19 bases remained unmatched.